A single TCR beta chain is shown here with its context. Distinct nucleotide sequences in the sample also encode this CDR3. Measured with immunoSEQ multiplex PCR; TCRdb has only the in-frame clones, and not every one. The top ten hold less than 15% of the sample, which has 200,000 to 250,000 clones, 85% to 90% seen once. Participants came from about 24 US areas, aged about 18 to 89 years. This CDR3 comprises 13 residues. Germline-derived CDR1 and CDR2 are SGHRS and YFSETQ. Trimming pared 0 bases from V and 4 bases from J, leaving 8 bases between. This entry belongs to a study of blood T cell repertoires in COVID-19.

Sequenced material: PBMCs or T cells enriched from blood (not recorded which). The chain joins TRBV5-1 to TRBJ2-7; D perhaps matches TRBD2 (5 bases). The origin of this receptor is a man aged 25 to 45 who had been exposed to COVID-19. CDR3: CASSLGTGYEQYF. CDR3 nucleotides: TGCGCCAGCAGCTTGGGGACTGGATACGAGCAGTACTTC.